These 22 T cell receptor beta chains were sequenced from one sample in a study of blood T cell repertoires in COVID-19. Some clones are missing from TCRdb's copy, which holds only in-frame ones; the method was immunoSEQ multiplex PCR. The sample holds more than 140,000 clones; around 84% are singletons and the top ten take over 8%. Sequencing was carried out using peripheral blood. These TCRs come from a woman between 55 and 75 years old with acute or convalescent COVID-19.

The rearrangement links TRBV5-8 to TRBJ1-1; TRBD1 matches at 7 bases. CDR3 length equals 15 residues. Germline V CDR1 and CDR2: SGHTS, YDEGEE. The J segment lost 1 base and the V segment lost 4 bases, leaving 7 bases of the junction unmatched. The CDR3 loop reads CASSGMGQPNTEAFF. The CDR3 coding sequence is TGTGCCAGCAGCGGAATGGGACAGCCGAACACTGAAGCTTTCTTT.

The chain combines TRBV28 with TRBJ1-4; the match to TRBD1 covers 7 bases. Germline values: CDR1 MDHEN, CDR2 SYDVKM. The CDR3 has 15 amino acids. V was clipped by 5 bases and J by 4 bases; unmatched bases: 7. CDR3 residues: CASSARQGGNEKLFF. In DNA, the CDR3 is TGTGCCAGCAGTGCCAGACAGGGAGGTAATGAAAAACTGTTTTTT.

The chain links TRBV5-1 to TRBJ1-1; D gene uncertain. The CDR3 has 17 amino acids. Germline lookup yields CDR1 SGHRS and CDR2 YFSETQ. V was trimmed by 0 bases and J by 4 bases, leaving 19 bases between them. CDR3 in amino acids: CASSLGSTPPSGTEAFF. In nucleotides, the CDR3 is TGCGCCAGCAGCTTGGGGTCCACTCCCCCTTCGGGCACTGAAGCTTTCTTT.

The gene calls are TRBV19 and TRBJ2-5; tentative D call: TRBD2 (6 bases). Germline V lookup: CDR1 LNHDA, CDR2 SQIVND (reference sequence). This CDR3 has 14 amino acids. Trimming took off 2 bases at V and 2 bases at J, with 9 bases between the two ends. The CDR3 DNA reads as TGTGCCAGTAGTATAAGTCGGGGGCAAGAGACCCAGTACTTC. It codes for CASSISRGQETQYF.

The chain couples TRBV19 to TRBJ1-1, with TRBD1 matching 7 bases. Per the germline V gene, CDR1 is LNHDA and CDR2 is SQIVND (reference sequence). V was pared by 7 bases and J by 4 bases, with 9 bases of the junction left unmatched. The CDR3 totals 14 residues. DNA of the CDR3: TGTGCCAGTACTTACAGGGGCTCCACCACTGAAGCTTTCTTT. This sequence encodes CASTYRGSTTEAFF.

V usage is TRBV19 and J usage is TRBJ1-5, with 8 bases fitting TRBD1. Germline loops: CDR1 LNHDA, CDR2 SQIVND (reference sequence). This CDR3 region has 13 residues. The V and J ends lost 5 bases and 5 bases, in that order; junction bases with no gene match: 2. This CDR3 is CASSLDRDQPQHF. In DNA, the CDR3 is TGTGCCAGTAGTTTGGACAGGGATCAGCCCCAGCATTTT.

The chain carries TRBV5-6 and TRBJ2-7; 14 nucleotides agree with TRBD2. The CDR3 consists of 16 residues. Losses at the gene ends were 4 bases for V and 0 bases for J; bases not matched to a gene: 3. From germline, CDR1 is SGHDT and CDR2 YYEEEE. CDR3 protein: CASSRGLAGASYEQYF. DNA of the CDR3: TGTGCCAGCAGCCGGGGACTAGCGGGAGCCTCCTACGAGCAGTACTTC.

The chain employs TRBV9 and TRBJ1-3, with D maybe TRBD1 (6 bases). Germline values: CDR1 SGDLS, CDR2 YYNGEE. Trimming stripped 5 bases from V and 0 bases from J, with 9 bases between. There are 14 residues in the CDR3. CDR3 region: CASSQGSSGNTIYF. Here the CDR3 DNA reads TGTGCCAGCAGTCAGGGGAGCTCTGGAAACACCATATATTTT.

The gene calls are TRBV7-8 and TRBJ1-2, with D possibly matching TRBD1 (6 bases). The CDR3 contains 16 residues. With 1 base removed from V and 6 bases from J, the gap between germline ends came to 18 bases. Germline CDR1 reads SGHVS; CDR2 reads FQNEAQ. The CDR3 DNA follows: TGTGCCAGCAGCTTAGTCCGGTTAGGGGGAGGGGATGGCTACACCTTC. Translation: CASSLVRLGGGDGYTF. The whole variable domain, remainder taken from reference TRBV7-8 and TRBJ1-2, is GAGVSQSPRYKVAKRGQDVALRCDPISGHVSLFWYQQALGQGPEFLTYFQNEAQLDKSGLPSDRFFAERPEGSVSTLKIQRTQQEDSAVYLCASSLVRLGGGDGYTFGSGTRLTVV.

The chain joins TRBV10-3 to TRBJ1-3; 7 nucleotides align to TRBD1. The CDR3 is 13 residues long. The germline CDR1 and CDR2 sequences are ENHRY and SYGVKD. V shed 6 bases, J shed 2 bases, and the junction held 1 base outside the gene matches. This CDR3 is CAISTGAGNTIYF. CDR3 DNA: TGTGCCATCAGCACAGGGGCTGGAAACACCATATATTTT.

The chain combines TRBV7-2 with TRBJ2-7; 10 nucleotides agree with TRBD1. The CDR3 runs to 15 residues. Trimming took 5 bases from V and 1 from J; bases not matched to a gene: 5. In germline, CDR1 is SGHTA, CDR2 FQGNSA. CDR3 loop: CASSARDRGSYEQYF. The CDR3 DNA reads as TGTGCCAGCAGCGCCCGGGACAGGGGATCCTACGAGCAGTACTTC.

This clone was picked up many times. The chain employs TRBV4-2 and TRBJ1-1; weak D call: TRBD1 (6 bases). Germline CDR1 and CDR2: LGHNA and YNFKEQ. The length of the CDR3 is 14 residues. Trimming stripped 4 bases from V and 6 bases from J, with 15 bases between. The CDR3 nucleotides read TGTGCCAGCAGCCCAGGGGCCTCAGGCCCTGAAGCTTTCTTT. It is translated as CASSPGASGPEAFF.

In regard to this clone: The same CDR3 can be traced to other DNA sequences in this sample. The gene calls are TRBV5-1 and TRBJ2-7, with D maybe TRBD1 (5 bases). CDR3 length: 15 residues. V gave up 0 bases and J gave up 2 bases, with 12 bases separating them. CDR1 and CDR2 from the germline V gene are SGHRS and YFSETQ. As DNA, the CDR3 is TGCGCCAGCAGCTTGGAAGGGCAGGGCCCCTACGAGCAGTACTTC. As protein: CASSLEGQGPYEQYF. The full variable domain, in which reference TRBV5-1 and TRBJ2-7 provide the parts outside the CDR3, is KAGVTQTPRYLIKTRGQQVTLSCSPISGHRSVSWYQQTPGQGLQFLFEYFSETQRNKGNFPGRFSGRQFSNSRSEMNVSTLELGDSALYLCASSLEGQGPYEQYFGPGTRLTVT.

This chain links TRBV13 with TRBJ1-3; TRBD1 is a possible D gene (5 bases). The CDR3 covers 19 residues. Germline V CDR1 and CDR2: PRHDT, FYEKMQ (reference sequence). V dropped 1 base and J dropped 0 bases, with 19 bases sitting between them. CDR3 in amino acids: CASSLAGDGFKNSGNTIYF. The DNA of the CDR3 is TGTGCCAGCAGCTTAGCGGGGGACGGATTTAAGAACTCTGGAAACACCATATATTTT.

Regarding this clone: Compared with germline, one end of the junction differs, possibly owing to a read error. The genes are TRBV6-1 and TRBJ2-7; a possible D gene is TRBD1 (6 bases). CDR3 size: 12 residues. Germline lookup yields CDR1 MNHNS and CDR2 SASEGT. The DNA of the CDR3 is TGTGCCAGCAGTGAATTCTCGGCCAGGGGCGACTTC. It is translated as CASSEFSARGDF.

The chain combines TRBV6-5 with TRBJ1-2; possibly TRBD1 for D (6 bases). The CDR3 totals 14 residues. The V end lost 2 bases, the J end lost 7 bases, and 14 bases lay between the germline ends. Germline V CDR1 and CDR2: MNHEY, SVGAGI. The CDR3 here is CASSYRGSGPGYTF. The CDR3 bases are TGTGCCAGCAGTTACAGGGGGTCAGGGCCTGGCTACACCTTC.

The chain carries TRBV29-1 and TRBJ2-7, with 7 bases matching TRBD1. The CDR3 spans 11 residues. Germline lookup yields CDR1 SQVTM and CDR2 ANQGSEA. J gave up 1 base and V 6 bases, and 0 bases lay outside the gene matches. The CDR3 bases are TGCAGCGTGGGACAGTCCTACGAGCAGTACTTC. The encoded protein is CSVGQSYEQYF.

The chain carries TRBV24-1 and TRBJ1-2; D is unclear. Germline V gene sequence: CDR1 KGHDR, CDR2 SFDVKD. Trimming took off 5 bases at V and 0 bases at J, with 15 bases between the two ends. The CDR3 has 16 amino acids. The DNA for the CDR3 is TGTGCCACCAGTGGGGCAGGAGGGAACGCTAACTATGGCTACACCTTC. This encodes CATSGAGGNANYGYTF.

The V and J genes are TRBV5-1 and TRBJ1-1; maybe TRBD1 (6 bases). The CDR3 extends over 15 amino acids. V was shortened by 0 bases and J by 0 bases, with 9 bases between the two germline ends. Germline V gene lookup returns CDR1 SGHRS and CDR2 YFSETQ. The DNA of the CDR3 is TGCGCCAGCAGCTTGGAGGGGGAGATGAACACTGAAGCTTTCTTT. It codes for CASSLEGEMNTEAFF.

The chain is built from TRBV4-1 and TRBJ2-3; 13 bases match TRBD2. There are 16 residues in the CDR3. Germline CDR1 reads MGHRA; CDR2 reads YSYEKL. The J segment lost 4 bases and the V segment lost 3 bases, leaving 4 bases of the junction unmatched. For the CDR3, the DNA is TGCGCCAGCAGCCAGAGGGGACTAGCGGGGTCAGATACGCAGTATTTT. This gives the protein CASSQRGLAGSDTQYF.

The J gene is TRBJ1-2, the V gene TRBV5-1; the match to TRBD1 covers 9 bases. CDR3 size: 15 residues. From germline, CDR1 is SGHRS and CDR2 YFSETQ. V trimming: 3 bases; J trimming: 1 base; junction bases outside the gene matches: 4. The DNA of the CDR3 is TGCGCCAGCAGCTGGGGACAGGGATATAACTATGGCTACACCTTC. This encodes CASSWGQGYNYGYTF.

The V gene is TRBV2, the J gene TRBJ2-7; D may be TRBD2 (6 bases). The ends were cut back, 7 bases at V and 7 bases at J, with 20 bases in the middle. This CDR3 is 14 amino acids long. Per the germline V gene, CDR1 is SNHLY and CDR2 is FYNNEI. Here the CDR3 DNA reads TGTGCCAGCACGGGGGAGGCGTTCCCTCGGGAGCAGTACTTC. Translating it yields CASTGEAFPREQYF.